This T cell receptor beta chain was sequenced in a study of CD8+CD57+ T cells in acquired aplastic anemia. Study-wide background: Sorted cells (CD4+ and CD8+) yielded DNA amounts that averaged approximately 3 ug. Findings and limits, study-wide: Patient and control CD8+ Simpson's diversity was not significantly different. Some 29 CD8+ CDR3 sequences were shared between patients and controls.

This CDR3 region has 13 residues. CDR1 LNHNV and CDR2 YYDKDF come from the germline V gene (reference sequence). V was clipped by 4 bases and J by 3 bases, with 10 bases between them. In this sample, this clonotype turned up a few times. Antigen: not known. Genomic DNA templated the TCR beta VDJ and CDR3 profiling. TCRdb fed the reads into MiXCR, producing one record per CDR3 protein. The sample shows 250,000 to 350,000 distinct CDR3 sequences, around 60% of them seen only once. This sequence originates from a human donor with severe aplastic anemia or a healthy control (not recorded which). The rearrangement links TRBV15 to TRBJ2-7; no definite D call. Sequencing input: sorted CD4+, CD8+, or CD8+CD57+ T cells (not recorded which) from PBMCs. The CDR3 region has the DNA TGTGCCACCAGCACCCCCGGGTACTACGAGCAGTACTTC. It is translated as CATSTPGYYEQYF.